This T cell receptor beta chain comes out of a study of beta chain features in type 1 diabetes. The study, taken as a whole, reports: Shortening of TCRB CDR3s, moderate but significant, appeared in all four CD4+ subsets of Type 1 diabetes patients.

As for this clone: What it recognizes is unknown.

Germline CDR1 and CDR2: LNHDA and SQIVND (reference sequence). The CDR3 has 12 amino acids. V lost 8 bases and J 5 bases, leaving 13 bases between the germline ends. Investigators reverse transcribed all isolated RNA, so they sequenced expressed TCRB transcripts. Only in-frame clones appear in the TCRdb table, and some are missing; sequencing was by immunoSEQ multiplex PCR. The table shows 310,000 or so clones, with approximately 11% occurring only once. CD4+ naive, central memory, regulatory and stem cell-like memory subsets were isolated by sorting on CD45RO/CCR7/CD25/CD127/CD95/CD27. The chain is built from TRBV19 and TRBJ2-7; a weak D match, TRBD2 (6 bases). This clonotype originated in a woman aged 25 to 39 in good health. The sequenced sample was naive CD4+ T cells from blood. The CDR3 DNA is TGTGCCAGTGGGCGGGGATCCCACGAGCAGTACTTC. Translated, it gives CASGRGSHEQYF.